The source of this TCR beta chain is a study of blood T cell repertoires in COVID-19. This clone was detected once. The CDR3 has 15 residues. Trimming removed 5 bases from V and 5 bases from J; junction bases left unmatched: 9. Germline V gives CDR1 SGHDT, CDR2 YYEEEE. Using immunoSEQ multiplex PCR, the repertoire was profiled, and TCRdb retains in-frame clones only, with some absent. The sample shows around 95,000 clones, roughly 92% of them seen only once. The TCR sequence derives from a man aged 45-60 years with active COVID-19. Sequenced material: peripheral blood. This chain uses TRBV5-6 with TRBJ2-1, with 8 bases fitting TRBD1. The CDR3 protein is CASSFVGQGNNEQFF. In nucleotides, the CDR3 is TGTGCCAGCAGTTTCGTAGGACAGGGCAACAATGAGCAGTTCTTC.